This T cell receptor beta chain was sequenced for a study of tumor-infiltrating lymphocytes in primary liver carcinoma. Across the whole study: Each of the samples returned roughly 3.65 to 7.5 million productive TCRbeta reads (a yield similar across tissue types).

Concerning this clonotype: No antigen is known for it. At one of its ends the junction is not consistent with the germline gene, which may arise from a read error.

This CDR3 has 15 residues. A constant-region primer primed TCR beta cDNA synthesis from around 500 ng of total RNA. Construction of TCR beta libraries relied on three successive nested multiplex PCR rounds employing slightly modified ARM-PCR. TRBV1-TRBV30 forward primers and a C-beta reverse primer were used in the first two PCR rounds, which each ran for about 10 cycles. A single record per CDR3 protein comes from TCRdb applying MiXCR to the multiplex PCR reads. Altogether approximately 120,000 distinct CDR3 sequences are present, around 60% being singletons, with the ten largest covering 7.5% to 9%. Overall study results and limits: Appearing in all five tumor regions was true of only about 7.5-24% of top clones.

Without any cell sorting, about 20-31 mg of bulk tissue yielded co-extracted RNA and DNA. No patient had received treatment, and all had chronic HBV infection. The TCR sequence derives from a woman aged 60 to 75 with primary liver carcinoma and hepatitis B virus infection. The chain is built from TRBV12-3 or TRBV12-4 and TRBJ2-3, with D tentatively TRBD2 (5 bases). Sequences were obtained from liver tumor tissue from sampling region 3. Subset meaning: tumor region T3, left-lateral pole. The CDR3 protein is CASSFHVSSTDTQNF. In nucleotides, the CDR3 is TGTGCCAGCAGTTTTCATGTTTCTAGCACAGATACGCAGAATTTT.